This T cell receptor beta chain was retrieved from a study of blood T cell repertoires in COVID-19 (dated by TCRdb to 2019 to 2021). Describing the broader study: Samples covering the acute and convalescent phases of COVID-19 were provided by collaborators in the United States, Italy and Spain. A freely available public database, intended as a resource for researchers studying the immune response to SARS-CoV-2, is where the repertoires were released. The prospective study material was composed of cDNA or gDNA derived from T cells, B-cell-depleted T cells, or PBMCs. Samples came from the ongoing ImmuneRACE study (first 160 participants) plus 1,254 subjects from 6 global collaborators. A de-identified subject ID, COVID-19 status, age in years and sex were almost always included in the sample metadata. The dataset comprised deeply sampled blood TCRbeta repertoires from subjects exposed to, actively infected with, or recovered from COVID-19. Where HLA class I and class II types were available, the types were taken from metadata supplied by the sample provider, not from assay-based typing.

Whole blood was collected in K2EDTA tubes by collaborating institutions according to the institutions' own protocols. For TCRbeta analysis, collaborators shipped samples in one of three forms: frozen whole blood, isolated PBMCs, or DNA extracted from either of those sample types. On this clone: The antigen it recognizes is unknown. Base qualities are not at hand, and no much larger clone is one base apart.

Broad study findings and their caveats: How much clinical and demographic metadata was included differed by source and by participant, and the metadata was provided uncurated.

TCRbeta CDR3 regions were amplified from genomic DNA by means of the immunoSEQ Assay, a bias-controlled multiplex PCR. From the authors' description of their analysis: The number of nucleated cells in each sample was estimated from the amplification of reference gene primers within the assay. Sequence reads were collapsed and filtered to measure the absolute abundance of every unique TCRbeta CDR3 rearrangement. For each sample, productive Simpson clonality was calculated by taking the square root of Simpson's diversity index across productive rearrangements. Not all clones reach the TCRdb copy of this immuneACCESS table, which keeps in-frame sequences only. Checked studies attribute under half of the gap to unresolved V genes and leave the rest unexplained. The DNA was the basis for D and trimming; V, J and clone size are from that table. In this sample the table shows roughly 200,000 clones, 85% to 90% of which occur a single time. 5.9% of the sample is held by the ten biggest clonotypes.

CDR1 and CDR2 are read off the germline V gene as ENHRY and SYGVKD. V and J are truncated by 0 bases and 9 bases respectively, leaving an intervening sequence of 9 bases. The CDR3 contains 13 residues, cysteine and phenylalanine counted. The sequence is cut down to CDR3 DNA, 39 bases in frame from base 1. Source material: peripheral blood. The sequence was obtained from a man older than 75 with acute or convalescent COVID-19. The chain is encoded by TRBV10-3 joined to TRBJ2-4, with the D gene not confidently named. The bases are TGTGCCATCAGTGAGTCGGTCAGGCCCATTCAGTACTTC. Protein translation: CAISESVRPIQYF.